These 21 T cell receptor beta chains came from one sample sequenced in a study of shared clonotypes between healthy human individuals. Produced via immunoSEQ multiplex PCR; TCRdb's table is partial and in-frame only. There are some 2,500,000 clones in the sample; 93% occur only once, and roughly 0.36% lies in the top ten. Sequences were obtained from naive CD4+ T cells from PBMCs. Indicated subset: CD45RA+ positively selected. The source is a man aged 18 to 30 in good health. Some clones in this sample may be carry-over from other donors' samples.

This chain links TRBV5-1 with TRBJ2-3, with 7 bases aligning to TRBD1. Germline lookup yields CDR1 SGHRS and CDR2 YFSETQ. V dropped 6 bases and J dropped 2; count of bases not matched to a gene: 15. This CDR3 region has 17 residues. The CDR3 spells CASKPIPRDRPTDTQYF. In DNA form, the CDR3 reads TGCGCCAGCAAGCCCATACCCCGGGACAGACCCACAGATACGCAGTATTTT.

This sequence joins TRBV10-1 and TRBJ1-1, with a weak D call TRBD1 (5 bases). The V end was cut by 2 bases, the J end by 10 bases, with 14 bases between. Germline CDR1 and CDR2: WNHNN and SYGVQD (reference sequence). The CDR3 has 13 amino acids. The CDR3 sequence: CASSEARAGGAFF. CDR3 nucleotides: TGCGCCAGCAGTGAGGCGCGGGCCGGGGGAGCTTTCTTT.

The chain links TRBV2 to TRBJ1-5, with 10 bases lining up with TRBD1. The CDR3 runs to 14 residues. Germline CDR1 SNHLY, CDR2 FYNNEI. J lost 7 bases, V lost 6 bases, and 6 bases had no gene match. This CDR3 reads CASSATGGLQPQHF. CDR3 bases: TGTGCCAGCAGCGCGACAGGGGGCTTGCAGCCCCAGCATTTT. The variable domain in full, with the rest retrieved from reference TRBV2 and TRBJ1-5, is EPEVTQTPSHQVTQMGQEVILRCVPISNHLYFYWYRQILGQKVEFLVSFYNNEISEKSEIFDDQFSVERPDGSNFTLKIRSTKLEDSAMYFCASSATGGLQPQHFGDGTRLSIL.

The chain has TRBV6-6 and TRBJ2-4, with D uncertain. V lost 4 bases and J lost 7, with 20 bases in between. The germline gives CDR1 MNHNY, CDR2 SVGAGI (reference sequence). This CDR3 contains 16 residues. The CDR3, as DNA: TGTGCCAGCAGTTCTTCTCCGGGCCCCCCTTCGAACATTCAGTACTTC. Translation: CASSSSPGPPSNIQYF.

The V and J genes are TRBV25-1 and TRBJ1-4, with D tentatively TRBD1 (5 bases). The germline CDR1 and CDR2 sequences are MGHDK and SYGVNS. Trimming took off 6 bases at V and 8 bases at J, with 28 bases between the two ends. The CDR3 is made up of 18 amino acids. The CDR3 here is CASSGLRGGRWISEKLFF. In DNA, the CDR3 is TGTGCCAGCAGCGGCCTGCGGGGCGGACGGTGGATAAGCGAAAAACTGTTTTTT.

The chain carries TRBV7-3 and TRBJ1-1; D uncertain. V was shortened by 0 bases and J by 4 bases, with 6 bases between the two germline ends. CDR1 and CDR2 (germline): SGHTA, FQGTGA. This CDR3 has 13 amino acids. The CDR3 sequence: CASSLTESTEAFF. The CDR3 nucleotides are TGTGCCAGCAGCTTAACAGAAAGCACTGAAGCTTTCTTT.

The J gene is TRBJ1-2, the V gene TRBV5-1; 10 nucleotides align to TRBD1. V shed 4 bases, J shed 8 bases, and the junction held 11 bases outside the gene matches. Germline V CDR1 and CDR2: SGHRS, YFSETQ. The CDR3 consists of 15 residues. CDR3 nucleotide sequence: TGCGCCAGCAGCCTAGGAGACAGGGGGCAAGACGGCTACACCTTC. Translating it yields CASSLGDRGQDGYTF.

The chain recombines TRBV7-8 with TRBJ1-1, with D possibly matching TRBD1 (6 bases). The CDR3 sequence is 14 residues long. Germline assignment: CDR1 SGHVS and CDR2 FQNEAQ. V lost 5 bases, J lost 4 bases, and 14 bases lay in between. Here the CDR3 DNA reads TGTGCCAGCAGCCAATCCGGGGGGCCCACTGAAGCTTTCTTT. Protein: CASSQSGGPTEAFF.

V usage is TRBV27 and J usage is TRBJ1-5; D remains unclear. This CDR3 comprises 12 residues. V was trimmed by 2 bases and J by 7 bases, leaving 6 bases between them. The germline V gene has CDR1 MNHEY and CDR2 SMNVEV (reference sequence). For the CDR3, the DNA is TGTGCCAGCAGTTTACCTGGGCAGCCCCAGCATTTT. This codes for CASSLPGQPQHF.

This clone was detected once. The chain uses TRBV4-1 and TRBJ1-5; D is undetermined. Trimming pared 3 bases from V and 3 bases from J, leaving 15 bases between. This CDR3 has 16 residues. Per the germline V gene, CDR1 is MGHRA and CDR2 is YSYEKL. The CDR3 loop reads CASSHPRVGVNQPQHF. CDR3 DNA sequence: TGCGCCAGCAGCCACCCAAGAGTCGGAGTCAATCAGCCCCAGCATTTT.

This clone came up a few times. V gene TRBV11-2 combines with J gene TRBJ1-1, with TRBD1 matching 7 bases. CDR3 length equals 13 residues. V trimming: 4 bases; J trimming: 7 bases; junction bases outside the gene matches: 6. Germline CDR1 is SGHAT and CDR2 is FQNNGV. The DNA of the CDR3 is TGTGCCAGCAGCTCTGGACAGGAGTATGAAGCTTTCTTT. This gives the protein CASSSGQEYEAFF.

With regard to this clone: The same CDR3 can be traced to other DNA sequences in this sample. The chain has TRBV11-2 and TRBJ2-1; D unclear. Germline CDR1 SGHAT, CDR2 FQNNGV. The ends were cut back, 3 bases at V and 0 bases at J, with 9 bases in the middle. This CDR3 is built from 15 residues. The CDR3 DNA is TGTGCCAGCAGCTTGGGCAGAAGCTCCTACAATGAGCAGTTCTTC. Encoded protein: CASSLGRSSYNEQFF. Complete variable domain (other parts from reference TRBV11-2 and TRBJ2-1): EAGVAQSPRYKIIEKRQSVAFWCNPISGHATLYWYQQILGQGPKLLIQFQNNGVVDDSQLPKDRFSAERLKGVDSTLKIQPAKLEDSAVYLCASSLGRSSYNEQFFGPGTRLTVL.

The chain carries TRBV10-3 and TRBJ2-6; 7 bases map to TRBD1. The length of the CDR3 is 17 residues. CDR1 is ENHRY, CDR2 SYGVKD, per germline. Trimming cost V 7 bases and J 0 bases; bases outside gene matches: 9. As DNA, the CDR3 is TGTGCCATCAACGACAGACAGGGATTCTCTGGGGCCAACGTCCTGACTTTC. Its translation is CAINDRQGFSGANVLTF.

The chain uses TRBV7-2 and TRBJ2-7; 8 bases align to TRBD2. V trimming: 5 bases; J trimming: 6 bases; junction bases outside the gene matches: 18. In germline, CDR1 is SGHTA, CDR2 FQGNSA. The CDR3 loop spans 17 amino acids. This CDR3 reads CASSGGGGRSLGGEQYF. CDR3 bases: TGTGCCAGCAGCGGGGGAGGCGGGAGGTCCCTCGGGGGCGAGCAGTACTTC.

Of note for this clone: The same CDR3 also results from other DNA sequences found in this sample. The V call is TRBV7-9, the J call TRBJ2-7; 10 bases fit TRBD1. The CDR3 has 15 amino acids. The germline V gene has CDR1 SEHNR and CDR2 FQNEAQ (reference sequence). Trimming cost V 5 bases and J 2 bases; bases outside gene matches: 6. The CDR3 loop reads CASSLRGTGAYEQYF. The DNA for the CDR3 is TGTGCCAGCAGCCTAAGGGGGACAGGGGCCTACGAGCAGTACTTC. Based on the CDR3 plus reference TRBV7-9 and TRBJ2-7, the full variable domain is DTGVSQNPRHKITKRGQNVTFRCDPISEHNRLYWYRQTLGQGPEFLTYFQNEAQLEKSRLLSDRFSAERPKGSFSTLEIQRTEQGDSAMYLCASSLRGTGAYEQYFGPGTRLTVT.

The chain couples TRBV4-2 to TRBJ2-3; tentatively, D is TRBD1 or TRBD2 (5 bases each). V gave up 0 bases and J gave up 5 bases, with 15 bases separating them. CDR3 length equals 16 residues. CDR1 is LGHNA and CDR2 is YNFKEQ in the germline V gene. The CDR3: CASSQEPGPRGDTQYF. The CDR3 nucleotides are TGTGCCAGCAGCCAAGAACCGGGGCCGCGAGGAGATACGCAGTATTTT.

The chain carries TRBV2 and TRBJ1-1; D is perhaps TRBD1 (5 bases). This CDR3 comprises 13 residues. The V gene lost 7 bases and the J gene lost 7 bases, with 16 bases spanning the gap. From germline, CDR1 is SNHLY and CDR2 FYNNEI. The CDR3 DNA follows: TGTGCCAGCAATTGGGTGGGGGTGTTTGAAGCTTTCTTT. It encodes CASNWVGVFEAFF.

This rearrangement joins TRBV27 to TRBJ2-5; D remains unclear. V was shortened by 5 bases and J by 1 base, with 8 bases between the two germline ends. The CDR3 has 13 residues. Germline values: CDR1 MNHEY, CDR2 SMNVEV (reference sequence). CDR3 DNA: TGTGCCAGCAGTGTCCGGGCCCAAGAGACCCAGTACTTC. Amino acids: CASSVRAQETQYF.

J is TRBJ1-3 and V is TRBV7-2; D is undetermined. The V end was cut by 5 bases, the J end by 4 bases, with 18 bases between. From germline, CDR1 is SGHTA and CDR2 FQGNSA. This CDR3 has 16 amino acids. DNA for the CDR3: TGTGCCAGCAGCCGGCCTGACGACGCATCGGGAAACACCATATATTTT. Translation gives CASSRPDDASGNTIYF.

The rearrangement joins TRBV18 to TRBJ1-5, with a possible D match to TRBD1 (5 bases). The CDR3 is 14 residues long. V was cut by 3 bases and J by 6 bases, with 12 bases left in between. Germline CDR1 and CDR2: KGHSH and LQKENI. CDR3 amino acids: CASSPVTGTQPQHF. The DNA of the CDR3 is TGTGCCAGCTCACCCGTAACAGGTACTCAGCCCCAGCATTTT.

A word on this clone: Different DNA sequences within this sample yield the same CDR3. The CDR3 region is CASSLTGVTEAFF. The CDR3 DNA sequence: TGTGCCAGCAGCTTGACAGGGGTCACTGAAGCTTTCTTT. The V call is TRBV7-3, the J call TRBJ1-1, with 8 bases lining up with TRBD1. CDR1 is SGHTA and CDR2 is FQGTGA in the germline V gene. V was clipped by 3 bases and J by 4 bases; unmatched bases: 1. The CDR3 consists of 13 residues.